The sequence of this T cell receptor beta chain was determined in a study of blood T cells in healthy people across ages (dated by TCRdb to the mid-2010s). About the full investigation: In model experiments, template switching captured roughly one uniquely barcoded TCR beta cDNA molecule for every two T cells. The study measured age-related changes in TCR beta repertoire diversity using deep sequencing normalized with unique cDNA molecular identifiers. The donors were divided into four age groups: young (average approximately 17 years), middle-aged (about 40), aged (about 61) and long-lived (about 90). For two donors (one aged 18 to 29 and one aged 80 or older), the study analyzed two additional independent replicas of 1 million unique cDNA reads from the same blood draw.

Broad study findings and their caveats: Observed TCR beta diversity correlated strongly with the percentage of naive T cells measured by flow cytometry. Observed TCR beta diversity per million T cells fell roughly linearly with age, and a significant reduction was already apparent by age around 39. Estimates of total diversity based on one million sequenced T cells were regarded as lower bounds and as underestimates. Compared with the aged group, the long-lived group had more naive CD4+ T cells, fewer expanded clones and increased TCR diversity, a pattern suggesting age selection. Bulk unsorted PBMC profiling prevented conclusive comparison of naive and antigen-experienced compartments. Because donor CMV infection status was unknown, age-related changes in expanded clonotypes were potentially confounded.

The CDR3 starts with the cysteine, ends with the phenylalanine, and has 13 residues. Only CDR3 DNA is held: 39 bases, read in frame from base 1. Between the V and J ends, shortened by 5 bases and 6 bases respectively, the junction contains 10 bases. Sequences SEHNR (CDR1) and FQNEAQ (CDR2) are obtained from the germline V gene (reference sequence). The donors were roughly 39 Caucasian individuals from Russia, aged roughly 6 to 100 years, who were systemically healthy. Approximately 9.7 milliliters of peripheral blood were drawn from each donor into EDTA-treated Vacutainer tubes. Ficoll-Paque density-gradient centrifugation was used to isolate PBMCs, with at least 6.5 million per sample. Trizol reagent was used to extract total RNA from PBMCs, with at least 5 micrograms per sample. The percentages of naive CD45RAhigh/CD27high T cells were determined by flow cytometry on a PBMC aliquot from every donor.

This clonotype was detected only a few times. The antigen this receptor binds is unknown. Qualities for individual bases were not recorded, and no much larger clone is one base off. Library prep was done by 5' RACE. Instrument used: Illumina HiSeq 2500. A second roughly 6 to 12 cycle PCR used a sample-barcoded 5' primer and a J-beta primer mix. A template-switch 5' adaptor carrying 12 random nucleotides introduced a unique molecular identifier onto each TCR beta cDNA molecule. At least 2.5 million CDR3-containing paired-end reads were obtained from each sample. First-strand cDNA synthesis was performed from all RNA using the Mint cDNA synthesis kit, with priming by a TRBC-specific oligonucleotide. After uracil-DNA glycosylase treatment, a first 18-cycle PCR used universal primers M1SS and BC2_uni_R on all cDNA. As for how the authors treated the data: For normalization, 1 million high-quality reads were randomly selected from each sample, with every read carrying a distinct molecular identifier. Reads with shared molecular identifiers were discarded instead of being binned into consensus sequences. MiTCR, with a Q25 quality threshold and the strictest error-elimination algorithm, was used for CDR3 identification, clonotype clustering and error correction. A nonparametric unseen species model with Euler transformation was used to estimate a lower bound on total TCR beta diversity. The raw public reads went through TCRdb reprocessing: fastp at Q25, MiXCR clone calling, in-frame beta chains kept. Identical CDR3 proteins give one entry, which carries the most common genes and DNA. These V and J calls originate from TCRdb's pipeline instead of the authors' own analysis. This sample comprises around 1,000,000 distinct CDR3 sequences, about 25% of them detected only once. About 0.72% of the sample comes from the top ten.

These data were also reused for a study on T cells of mothers and their children. The second source states: Nine systemically healthy Caucasian individuals served as donors, namely three mothers together with their six children. cDNA synthesis used all of the extracted RNA, with around 1.6 ug of RNA in each 15 ul reaction. Sample barcodes and 2-4 random nucleotides were added via the M1S primer in the second PCR. Over 8 million TCR beta CDR3 reads came from each mother, compared with some 3 million reads from each child. TCR recombination output is similarly shaped by thymic selection in related and unrelated pairs, with a minor effect exerted by inherited differences. Normalized repertoire overlap in related mother-child pairs was always slightly higher than in unrelated mother-child pairs, but the difference was never significant. No persistent microchimeric T cell clones were found, with a detection sensitivity of roughly 99 clones per million clonotypes. To look for features that set related mother-child pairs apart from unrelated individuals, the researchers ran deep NGS to compare the TCR beta repertoires of mothers and children. The mean age was about 37 +/- 4 years for the mothers and around 10 +/- 4 years for the children. After adapter ligation with NEBNext reagents, the libraries were sequenced on Illumina HiSeq 2000 with 100+100 nt paired-end reads. To avoid cross-contamination, the mother libraries and the child libraries were prepared a month apart and sequenced in separate runs. For each donor, between about 500,000 and 2,200,000 distinct TCR beta clonotypes were identified. Naive TCR beta clonotypes were estimated from low-frequency clonotypes matched to each donor's FACS-determined naive share, without sorting.

Material: blood. The clonotype comes from a girl aged 2 to 10 in good health. The chain uses TRBV7-9 and TRBJ1-4, with no reliable assignment of the D segment. At the DNA level, the sequence is TGTGCCAGCAGCCACCGGGATGATGAAAAACTGTTTTTT. This yields the protein CASSHRDDEKLFF.